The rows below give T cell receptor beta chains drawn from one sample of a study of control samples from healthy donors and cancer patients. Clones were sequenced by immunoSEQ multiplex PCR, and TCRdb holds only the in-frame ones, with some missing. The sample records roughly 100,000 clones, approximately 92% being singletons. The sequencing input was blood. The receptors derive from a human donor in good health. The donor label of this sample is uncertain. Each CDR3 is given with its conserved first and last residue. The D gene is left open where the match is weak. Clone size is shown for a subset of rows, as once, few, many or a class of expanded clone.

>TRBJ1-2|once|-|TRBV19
TGTGCCAGTAGTATGGTAGGACAGACTTATGGCTACACCTTC
CASSMVGQTYGYTF
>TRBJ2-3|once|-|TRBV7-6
TGTGCCAGCAGCTTAGGGGTCACAGATACGCAGTATTTT
CASSLGVTDTQYF
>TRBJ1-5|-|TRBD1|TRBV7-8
TGTGCCAGCAGCTTATGGGGACAGGGGGCCACTAATCAGCCCCAGCATTTT
CASSLWGQGATNQPQHF
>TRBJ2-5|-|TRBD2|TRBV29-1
TGCAGCGTGCGCCCCCTAACGGGGGTCGGGGGGGAGACCCAGTACTTC
CSVRPLTGVGGETQYF
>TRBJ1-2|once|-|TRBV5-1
TGCGCCAGCAGCTTGACTACTAGTGGCTTGGATGGCTACACCTTC
CASSLTTSGLDGYTF
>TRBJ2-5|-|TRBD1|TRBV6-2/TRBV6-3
TGTGCCAGCAGCCGACAGGGCGGAGAGACCCAGTACTTC
CASSRQGGETQYF
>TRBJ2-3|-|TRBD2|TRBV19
TGTGCCAGTAGTACGAAACTAGCGGGGGGCACAGATACGCAGTATTTT
CASSTKLAGGTDTQYF
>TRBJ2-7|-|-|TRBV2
TGTGCCAGCAGTGTAGTTTTAGAAACCTACGAGCAGTACTTC
CASSVVLETYEQYF
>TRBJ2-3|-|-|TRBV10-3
TGTGCCATCAACGGGGGCCGAGATACGCAGTATTTT
CAINGGRDTQYF
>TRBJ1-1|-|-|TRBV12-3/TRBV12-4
TGTGCCAGCAGTTTCGAAGCAGGGGTAAAAGCTTTCTTT
CASSFEAGVKAFF
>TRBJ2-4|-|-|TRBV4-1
TGCGCCAGCAGCCAGATAGGGCCGGGGCAGTTTATGGAGCTAGCCAAAAACATTCAGTACTTC
CASSQIGPGQFMELAKNIQYF